The rows below give T cell receptor beta chains drawn from one sample of a study of T cell repertoires in aging, cancer and after chemotherapy. TCRdb reprocessed the multiplex PCR reads with MiXCR, giving one entry per CDR3 protein. This table holds roughly 18,000 distinct CDR3 sequences, 37% found once. Input material: blood. Receptor source: a human donor with a solid tumor. The CDR3 runs from the conserved cysteine through the conserved F or W. Fields, in order: J gene, D gene, clone size, V gene, CDR3 DNA, CDR3 protein. The D gene is left open where the match is weak. The listing skips clone size in some rows; elsewhere it reads once, few, many or a size class.

J gene: TRBJ1-5
D gene: TRBD1
clone size: few
V gene: TRBV5-5
CDR3 DNA: TGTGCCAGCAGCGTCAAGTGGACAGGGGGCCTATATAGCAATCAGCCCCAGCATTTT
CDR3 protein: CASSVKWTGGLYSNQPQHF

J gene: TRBJ1-4
D gene: NA
clone size: medium-sized
V gene: TRBV30
CDR3 DNA: TGTGCCTGGAGTGGTGCAACTAATGAAAAACTGTTTTTT
CDR3 protein: CAWSGATNEKLFF

J gene: TRBJ1-2
D gene: TRBD1
clone size: NA
V gene: TRBV7-9
CDR3 DNA: TGTGCCAGCAGCTTAGGGGCGACAGGGGACGGCTACACCTTC
CDR3 protein: CASSLGATGDGYTF

J gene: TRBJ2-1
D gene: NA
clone size: once
V gene: TRBV24-1
CDR3 DNA: TGTGCCACCAGTGAACCGACAATCCAAGCCAATGAGCAGTTCTTC
CDR3 protein: CATSEPTIQANEQFF

J gene: TRBJ1-2
D gene: TRBD1
clone size: NA
V gene: TRBV19
CDR3 DNA: TGTGCCAGTAGCATAGCCGGGACAGGGAGCCTTCGGTATGGCTACACCTTC
CDR3 protein: CASSIAGTGSLRYGYTF

J gene: TRBJ2-3
D gene: TRBD2
clone size: medium-sized
V gene: TRBV18
CDR3 DNA: TGTGCCAGCTCACCGGAGACTAGCGGGGGGACTAGCACAGATACGCAGTATTTT
CDR3 protein: CASSPETSGGTSTDTQYF

J gene: TRBJ2-1
D gene: NA
clone size: NA
V gene: TRBV12-3/TRBV12-4
CDR3 DNA: TGTGCCAGCAGCCCATACTACAGTCCGGACAATGAGCAGTTCTTC
CDR3 protein: CASSPYYSPDNEQFF

J gene: TRBJ1-6
D gene: NA
clone size: NA
V gene: TRBV7-2
CDR3 DNA: TGTGCCAGCAGCTTAGGCAGGGGCCTGTCACCCCTCCACTTT
CDR3 protein: CASSLGRGLSPLHF

J gene: TRBJ2-2
D gene: NA
clone size: medium-sized
V gene: TRBV19
CDR3 DNA: TGTGCCAGTACCCCCCAAGGGGACATTGGAGTCTCCGGGGAGCTGTTTTTT
CDR3 protein: CASTPQGDIGVSGELFF

J gene: TRBJ1-3
D gene: NA
clone size: few
V gene: TRBV19
CDR3 DNA: TGTGCCAGTACCCTATCAGGACCGGGCACTGGAAACACCATATATTTT
CDR3 protein: CASTLSGPGTGNTIYF

J gene: TRBJ1-4
D gene: NA
clone size: NA
V gene: TRBV12-3/TRBV12-4
CDR3 DNA: TGTGCCAGCAGTTTGGCAGGCACTAATGAAAAACTGTTTTTT
CDR3 protein: CASSLAGTNEKLFF

J gene: TRBJ2-1
D gene: NA
clone size: NA
V gene: TRBV4-1
CDR3 DNA: TGCGCCAGCAGCCTCGCCGGGAATGAGCAGTTCTTC
CDR3 protein: CASSLAGNEQFF

J gene: TRBJ1-5
D gene: NA
clone size: NA
V gene: TRBV27
CDR3 DNA: TGTGCCAGCAGTTTCTCGGCCCATAGCAATCAGCCCCAGCATTTT
CDR3 protein: CASSFSAHSNQPQHF

J gene: TRBJ1-2
D gene: TRBD1
clone size: few
V gene: TRBV19
CDR3 DNA: TGTGCCAGTAGAAAACGTACCGGCGGACAGGGTGGCTACACCTTC
CDR3 protein: CASRKRTGGQGGYTF

J gene: TRBJ2-1
D gene: TRBD2
clone size: few
V gene: TRBV27
CDR3 DNA: TGTGCCAGCAGTTTATCCCGGACTAGCGGGAGGTTTGGTGAGCAGTTCTTC
CDR3 protein: CASSLSRTSGRFGEQFF

J gene: TRBJ2-7
D gene: TRBD2
clone size: NA
V gene: TRBV12-3/TRBV12-4
CDR3 DNA: TGTGCCAGCAGTTTAGCTTCGACTAGCGGTCCCTACGAGCAGTACTTC
CDR3 protein: CASSLASTSGPYEQYF

J gene: TRBJ2-7
D gene: NA
clone size: NA
V gene: TRBV7-2
CDR3 DNA: TGTGCCAGCAGCTTGACAACACCCTACGAGCAGTACTTC
CDR3 protein: CASSLTTPYEQYF

J gene: TRBJ2-7
D gene: NA
clone size: once
V gene: TRBV6-6
CDR3 DNA: TGTGCCAGCAGTTACACCTCCAGGACTGGCGGCGGCGAGCAGTACTTC
CDR3 protein: CASSYTSRTGGGEQYF